This TCR beta chain came from a study of blood T cell repertoires in COVID-19. Study information: Some COVID-19 samples were acute and others convalescent; all came from the United States, Italy and Spain.

Per the study methods: How many nucleated cells were present was estimated from reference gene primer amplification. Profiling relied on immunoSEQ multiplex PCR, and the TCRdb table lists in-frame clones only, not all of them. The V and J calls and clone size are taken from that table; D and trimming were inferred from the DNA. The sample records about 250,000 clones, 85% to 90% being singletons. Among Cohort 3 donors, those recovered had two negative PCRs, clearance, or symptom resolution. The clonotype comes from a man in his forties who had recovered from COVID-19. Sequencing was performed on PBMCs or T cells enriched from blood (not recorded which).

The CDR3 coding sequence is TGCAGCGTTGCCCTTGGACAGGTCGGAAACACCATATATTTT. Its translation is CSVALGQVGNTIYF. The gene calls are TRBV29-1 and TRBJ1-3, with 7 bases aligning to TRBD1. Germline assignment: CDR1 SQVTM and CDR2 ANQGSEA. CDR3 length: 14 residues. The ends lost 4 bases at V and 4 bases at J; junction bases unmatched: 7.